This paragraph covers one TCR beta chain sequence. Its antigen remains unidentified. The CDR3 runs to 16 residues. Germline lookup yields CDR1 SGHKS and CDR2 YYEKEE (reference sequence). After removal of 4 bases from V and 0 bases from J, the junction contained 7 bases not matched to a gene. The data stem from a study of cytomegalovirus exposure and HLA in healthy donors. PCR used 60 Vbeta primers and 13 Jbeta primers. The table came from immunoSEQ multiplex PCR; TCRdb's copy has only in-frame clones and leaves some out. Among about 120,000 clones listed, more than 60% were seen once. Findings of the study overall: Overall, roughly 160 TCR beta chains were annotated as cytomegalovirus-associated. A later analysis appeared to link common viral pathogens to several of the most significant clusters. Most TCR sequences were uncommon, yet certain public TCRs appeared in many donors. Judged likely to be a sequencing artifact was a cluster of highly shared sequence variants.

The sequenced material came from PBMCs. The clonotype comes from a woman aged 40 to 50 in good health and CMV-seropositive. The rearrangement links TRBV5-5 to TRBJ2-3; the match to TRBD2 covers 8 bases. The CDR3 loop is CASSTGLAGSTDTQYF. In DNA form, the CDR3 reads TGTGCCAGCAGCACCGGACTAGCCGGTAGCACAGATACGCAGTATTTT.